This T cell receptor beta chain was identified during a study of T cells expressing NK-cell markers. Study background: Underlying the TCR beta repertoires were sorted CD3+CD56+NKG2C+, CD3+CD56+NKG2C- and CD3+CD56-NKG2C+ T cells. HCMV seropositivity marked seven of the eight sequenced donors; one was seronegative. General study points: The same clonotypes also predominated in the CD3+CD56-NKG2C+ fraction of a handful of donors.

Points on this clonotype: Its antigen is not known.

CDR3 length equals 16 residues. Germline V gene sequence: CDR1 SGHTA, CDR2 FQGNSA. TCRdb reworked the 5' RACE reads into one entry per CDR3 protein, no DNA. The sample totals about 150,000 distinct CDR3 sequences. The material sequenced was blood T cells: a sorted CD56 or NKG2C T cell subset, CD4+ or CD8+ T cells, or bulk PBMC T cells (not recorded which). The sequence came from a woman in her forties or fifties in good health. This chain connects TRBV7-2 to TRBJ2-1; as DNA is missing, the TRBD2 call by TCRdb cannot be tested. The CDR3 sequence is CASSLGGSTLYNEQFF.